Listed here are 30 T cell receptor beta chains from one sample, sequenced in a study of shared T cell receptors in the human thymus. Libraries were prepared by immunoSEQ multiplex PCR; TCRdb keeps only in-frame clonotypes and omits some of them. Found here are 55,000 to 80,000 clones, 90% to 95% of them singletons; the top ten hold about 0.03%. Specimen: thymocytes. The origin of the receptors is a human donor.

The chain is built from TRBV19 and TRBJ1-5; no definite D call. CDR1 LNHDA and CDR2 SQIVND come from the germline V gene (reference sequence). With 4 bases removed from V and 4 bases from J, the gap between germline ends came to 5 bases. This CDR3 is built from 12 residues. The CDR3: CASSTPNQPQHF. CDR3 DNA: TGTGCCAGTAGTACCCCTAATCAGCCCCAGCATTTT.

This clone was picked up one time. The rearrangement uses TRBV27 and TRBJ1-4; no clear D. The CDR3 is 16 amino acids. V shed 5 bases and J shed 3 bases, with 16 bases lying between them. Germline-derived CDR1 and CDR2 are MNHEY and SMNVEV (reference sequence). CDR3 loop: CASSPQEIGANEKLFF. The CDR3 nucleotides read TGTGCCAGCAGTCCGCAAGAGATCGGTGCTAATGAAAAACTGTTTTTT.

J is TRBJ1-2 and V is TRBV9; D may be TRBD1 (6 bases). V lost 3 bases and J lost 5, with 8 bases in between. Germline loops: CDR1 SGDLS, CDR2 YYNGEE. The CDR3 sequence is 12 residues long. The CDR3 loop reads CASSATGYGYTF. The CDR3, as DNA: TGTGCCAGCAGCGCTACAGGGTATGGCTACACCTTC.

V is TRBV19 and J is TRBJ2-3, with 8 nucleotides matching TRBD1. The trim removed 6 bases at V and 2 bases at J, leaving 10 bases unmatched. This CDR3 has 16 amino acids. Germline V lookup: CDR1 LNHDA, CDR2 SQIVND (reference sequence). CDR3: CASSCQGARDTDTQYF. CDR3 nucleotides: TGTGCCAGTAGCTGTCAGGGGGCGCGGGACACAGATACGCAGTATTTT. Full variable domain (missing parts from reference TRBV19 and TRBJ2-3): DGGITQSPKYLFRKEGQNVTLSCEQNLNHDAMYWYRQDPGQGLRLIYYSQIVNDFQKGDIAEGYSVSREKKESFPLTVTSAQKNPTAFYLCASSCQGARDTDTQYFGPGTRLTVL.

The V call is TRBV12-5, the J call TRBJ2-2; tentatively, D is TRBD2 (6 bases). This CDR3 region has 17 residues. V lost 9 bases and J 5 bases, leaving 25 bases between the germline ends. Germline CDR1 reads LGHNT; CDR2 reads FRNRAP. CDR3 sequence reads: CARGPGVRRGWTGELFF. The CDR3 coding sequence is TGTGCTAGGGGCCCGGGGGTCCGGAGAGGATGGACCGGGGAGCTGTTTTTT.

The rearrangement joins TRBV7-3 to TRBJ2-7; 10 positions agree with TRBD2. The CDR3 loop spans 15 amino acids. CDR1 is SGHTA and CDR2 is FQGTGA in the germline V gene. V gave up 5 bases and J gave up 3 bases; unmatched junction bases: 7. DNA for the CDR3: TGTGCCAGCAGCCCCGGACTAGCGGACAACTACGAGCAGTACTTC. It specifies CASSPGLADNYEQYF.

This chain connects TRBV25-1 to TRBJ1-2; D is unresolved. Germline values: CDR1 MGHDK, CDR2 SYGVNS. This CDR3 region has 13 residues. Deletions cut 4 bases from V and 4 bases from J, with 10 bases between. CDR3 loop: CASSAGYSYGYTF. CDR3 bases: TGTGCCAGCAGTGCAGGATATTCCTATGGCTACACCTTC.

This chain uses TRBV10-3 with TRBJ2-1, with D possibly TRBD1 on 6 matching bases. The germline V and J ends were trimmed by 0 bases and 1 base, with 13 bases remaining between them. The germline gives CDR1 ENHRY, CDR2 SYGVKD. This CDR3 region has 17 residues. CDR3 residues: CAISESEGDISYNEQFF. The CDR3 DNA sequence: TGTGCCATCAGTGAGTCGGAAGGGGACATTTCCTACAATGAGCAGTTCTTC.

The rearrangement uses TRBV4-3 and TRBJ2-7; D is possibly TRBD2 (7 bases). The V and J ends lost 4 bases and 6 bases respectively, with 22 bases between them. Germline CDR1 is LGHNA and CDR2 is YSLEER. The CDR3 covers 16 residues. CDR3 protein: CASSLFRGAYDSEQYF. In DNA form, the CDR3 reads TGCGCCAGCAGCCTCTTCCGGGGGGCGTACGATTCCGAGCAGTACTTC.

The V gene is TRBV7-9, the J gene TRBJ1-1; D uncertain. V was clipped by 5 bases and J by 1 base, with 8 bases between them. This CDR3 has 13 amino acids. The germline CDR1 and CDR2 sequences are SEHNR and FQNEAQ (reference sequence). CDR3 region: CASSQDQNTEAFF. The CDR3 DNA is TGTGCCAGCAGCCAGGACCAGAACACTGAAGCTTTCTTT.

This chain uses TRBV5-6 with TRBJ1-2; perhaps TRBD1 as D (6 bases). The CDR3 covers 14 residues. Trimming removed 3 bases at V and 7 bases at J, with 16 bases between. CDR1 is SGHDT and CDR2 is YYEEEE in the germline V gene. In DNA form, the CDR3 reads TGTGCCAGCAGCTCCCGCAGGGGTCGTTGTGGCTACACCTTC. This encodes CASSSRRGRCGYTF.

The CDR3 loop is CASRLSPSTGTFYEQYF. The CDR3 DNA follows: TGTGCAAGTCGCTTGTCCCCCTCCACAGGGACTTTCTACGAGCAGTACTTC. The chain uses TRBV12-2 and TRBJ2-7. TRBV12-2 is flagged as a pseudogene. This CDR3 has 17 residues.

Details on this clone: The junction departs from the called germline gene at one end, perhaps through a read error. V gene TRBV29-1 combines with J gene TRBJ2-3, with D possibly TRBD2 on 6 matching bases. Germline V gives CDR1 SQVTM, CDR2 ANQGSEA. The CDR3 consists of 12 residues. Here the CDR3 reads CSLEGSSGLQYF. The CDR3 nucleotides read TGCAGCCTTGAGGGCTCGTCGGGACTGCAGTATTTT.

The CDR3 sequence is CASSDYRNTEAFF. CDR3 nucleotides: TGTGCCAGCAGTGATTACAGGAACACTGAAGCTTTCTTT. The chain is built from TRBV25-1 and TRBJ1-1; D is unclear. Trimming cost V 3 bases and J 1 base, with 6 bases left between them. Germline V lookup: CDR1 MGHDK, CDR2 SYGVNS. The CDR3 extends over 13 amino acids.

This chain links TRBV29-1 with TRBJ1-2; TRBD1 agrees at 7 bases. Trimming cost V 6 bases and J 4 bases; bases outside gene matches: 5. From germline, CDR1 is SQVTM and CDR2 ANQGSEA. The CDR3 contains 12 residues. CDR3 sequence (DNA): TGCAGCGTCCGAGGACAGGTCTATGGCTACACCTTC. Amino acid sequence: CSVRGQVYGYTF.

V and J are TRBV10-3 and TRBJ1-6; D remains unclear. The CDR3 loop spans 15 amino acids. Germline values: CDR1 ENHRY, CDR2 SYGVKD. The V end lost 3 bases, the J end lost 15 bases, and 21 bases lay between the germline ends. CDR3 region: CAISERAGVVGFLHF. The CDR3 bases are TGTGCCATCAGTGAAAGGGCAGGTGTGGTAGGGTTCCTCCACTTT.

About this clone itself: This same CDR3 is encoded by further DNA sequences in the sample. The chain has TRBV5-1 and TRBJ2-7; D may be TRBD1 (5 bases). The CDR3 spans 15 residues. Trimming stripped 0 bases from V and 6 bases from J, with 16 bases between. CDR1 is SGHRS, CDR2 YFSETQ, per germline. The CDR3 loop reads CASSLGQGSSGEQYF. The CDR3 DNA reads TGCGCCAGCAGCTTGGGTCAGGGATCGTCTGGCGAGCAGTACTTC.

This clone was picked up one time. The rearrangement links TRBV4-1 to TRBJ1-3; D gene unclear. Trimming stripped 1 base from V and 0 bases from J, with 7 bases between. CDR3 length: 15 residues. Germline V lookup: CDR1 MGHRA, CDR2 YSYEKL. For the CDR3, the DNA is TGCGCCAGCAGCCAAGTCGGGAGCTCTGGAAACACCATATATTTT. Its translation: CASSQVGSSGNTIYF.

In DNA, the CDR3 is TGCGCCAGCAGCCAAGGAGCGGGGGCCTCCTACGAGCAGTACTTC. This gives the protein CASSQGAGASYEQYF. The chain is built from TRBV4-1 and TRBJ2-7; 8 bases align to TRBD2. The CDR3 loop spans 15 amino acids. Per germline, CDR1 MGHRA and CDR2 YSYEKL. Unmatched junction bases numbered 2, after V lost 1 base and J lost 0 bases.

The chain joins TRBV7-2 to TRBJ1-2, with D possibly TRBD1 on 6 matching bases. V shed 1 base and J shed 2 bases, with 11 bases lying between them. The CDR3 sequence is 15 residues long. Germline V gene data show CDR1 as SGHTA and CDR2 as FQGNSA. The CDR3 is CASSLGQVENYGYTF. In DNA, the CDR3 is TGTGCCAGCAGCTTAGGACAGGTAGAAAACTATGGCTACACCTTC. Supplemented by reference TRBV7-2 and TRBJ1-2, the full variable domain reads GAGVSQSPSNKVTEKGKDVELRCDPISGHTALYWYRQSLGQGLEFLIYFQGNSAPDKSGLPSDRFSAERTGGSVSTLTIQRTQQEDSAVYLCASSLGQVENYGYTFGSGTRLTVV.

The chain combines TRBV18 with TRBJ2-3, with 14 positions matching TRBD2. The CDR3 loop spans 20 amino acids. Unmatched junction bases numbered 14, after V lost 3 bases and J lost 3 bases. CDR1 is KGHSH, CDR2 LQKENI, per germline. The CDR3 sequence is CASSPRRLGLAGERTDTQYF. The CDR3 DNA is TGTGCCAGCTCACCGCGGCGTCTGGGACTAGCGGGGGAAAGGACAGATACGCAGTATTTT.

The J gene is TRBJ2-1, the V gene TRBV4-2; no clear D gene. Trimming stripped 0 bases from V and 8 bases from J, with 11 bases between. The CDR3 spans 14 residues. Per the germline V gene, CDR1 is LGHNA and CDR2 is YNFKEQ. The CDR3 DNA reads as TGTGCCAGCAGCCAAGATCTTTCAATCCATGAGCAGTTCTTC. This translates into CASSQDLSIHEQFF.

This chain links TRBV10-3 with TRBJ1-2; 7 bases map to TRBD1. Germline CDR1 ENHRY, CDR2 SYGVKD. J lost 4 bases, V lost 5 bases, and 1 base had no gene match. The CDR3 length is 12 residues. CDR3 residues: CAISRQGYGYTF. The DNA for the CDR3 is TGTGCCATCAGTCGACAGGGCTATGGCTACACCTTC.

The gene calls are TRBV11-2 and TRBJ1-2; D may be TRBD1 (5 bases). The V end lost 3 bases, the J end lost 2 bases, and 19 bases lay between the germline ends. Germline V gene sequence: CDR1 SGHAT, CDR2 FQNNGV. The CDR3 consists of 17 residues. CDR3 region: CASSFIPGTRLNYGYTF. In nucleotides, the CDR3 is TGTGCCAGCAGCTTTATCCCGGGGACCCGTCTCAACTATGGCTACACCTTC.

The V gene is TRBV7-4, the J gene TRBJ2-5; possibly TRBD1 for D (6 bases). This CDR3 region has 17 residues. CDR1 SGHVT and CDR2 SQSDAQ come from the germline V gene. Trimming pared 5 bases from V and 7 bases from J, leaving 26 bases between. CDR3 sequence: CASSQTPGHGKTLTQYF. Here the CDR3 DNA reads TGTGCCAGCAGCCAAACGCCGGGACACGGTAAAACGTTGACCCAGTACTTC. Full variable domain (outside the CDR3, taken from reference TRBV7-4 and TRBJ2-5): GAGVSQSPRYKVAKRGRDVALRCDSISGHVTLYWYRQTLGQGSEVLTYSQSDAQRDKSGRPSGRFSAERPERSVSTLKIQRTEQGDSAVYLCASSQTPGHGKTLTQYFGPGTRLLVL.

This chain links TRBV6-5 with TRBJ2-5, with a weak D call TRBD2 (5 bases). Between the trimmed V and J ends, which lost 5 bases and 6 bases, there was a span of 13 bases. Germline assignment: CDR1 MNHEY and CDR2 SVGAGI. The CDR3 sequence is 13 residues long. CDR3 amino acids: CASSQPGRQTQYF. CDR3 bases: TGTGCCAGCAGTCAACCGGGGAGACAGACCCAGTACTTC.

The chain carries TRBV7-6 and TRBJ2-1, with 13 nucleotides matching TRBD2. The CDR3 is 16 amino acids. CDR1 and CDR2 (germline): SGHVS, FNYEAQ. V lost 6 bases, J lost 8 bases, and 10 bases stayed unmatched. In DNA form, the CDR3 reads TGTGCCAGCAGTCTTGGACTAGCGGGGGAACGAGATGAGCAGTTCTTC. Protein product: CASSLGLAGERDEQFF.

As for this clone: This CDR3 is also generated by other DNA sequences in the sample. The chain joins TRBV9 to TRBJ1-6; no clear D. Germline CDR1 and CDR2: SGDLS and YYNGEE. With 1 base removed from V and 9 bases from J, the gap between germline ends came to 17 bases. The CDR3 loop spans 16 amino acids. The CDR3 nucleotides read TGTGCCAGCAGCGTATCATTTGTCCCGGGAGGTTCACCCCTCCACTTT. Translated: CASSVSFVPGGSPLHF.

This chain joins TRBV7-4 and TRBJ1-1, with D perhaps matching TRBD1 (5 bases). CDR1 is SGHVT, CDR2 SQSDAQ, per germline. This CDR3 has 17 residues. V was pared by 2 bases and J by 1 base, with 17 bases between. The CDR3 DNA sequence: TGTGCCAGCAGCTTAATCAGGTCGGGGGAGGGGAACACTGAAGCTTTCTTT. Its translation is CASSLIRSGEGNTEAFF.

This rearrangement joins TRBV9 to TRBJ2-1; maybe TRBD2 (6 bases). The CDR3 is 14 residues long. Looked up from germline, CDR1 is SGDLS and CDR2 is YYNGEE. V was trimmed by 5 bases and J by 6 bases, leaving 15 bases between them. CDR3 residues: CASSPIAAVNEQFF. The CDR3 DNA sequence: TGTGCCAGCAGTCCTATAGCGGCCGTCAATGAGCAGTTCTTC.